This entry lists 13 T cell receptor beta chains sequenced from one sample in a study of blood T cell repertoires in COVID-19. Only in-frame clones appear in the TCRdb table, and some are missing; sequencing was by immunoSEQ multiplex PCR. The profile covers around 200,000 clones, with roughly four fifths appearing a single time and over 2.5% taken by the ten largest. Sequencing input: peripheral blood. These TCRs come from a human donor with acute or convalescent COVID-19. The donor label of this sample is uncertain.

This chain connects TRBV7-2 to TRBJ2-1; D possibly corresponds to TRBD2 (6 bases). CDR1 is SGHTA and CDR2 is FQGNSA in the germline V gene. V lost 5 bases and J lost 1, with 12 bases in between. CDR3 size: 15 residues. The chain's CDR3 is CASSTAAGSYNEQFF. The CDR3, as DNA: TGTGCCAGCAGCACCGCCGCGGGATCCTACAATGAGCAGTTCTTC.

This chain uses TRBV30 with TRBJ2-7; D not resolved. The CDR3 is 13 residues long. Germline V gene lookup returns CDR1 GTSNPN and CDR2 SVGIG (reference sequence). The V and J ends lost 6 bases and 6 bases respectively, with 18 bases between them. In DNA form, the CDR3 reads TGTGCCTGCGCAGGTCAAACGTCTCGCGAGCAGTACTTC. Translation gives CACAGQTSREQYF. The complete variable domain, with remaining parts taken from reference TRBV30 and TRBJ2-7, reads SQTIHQWPATLVQPVGSPLSLECTVEGTSNPNLYWYRQAAGRGLQLLFYSVGIGQISSEVPQNLSASRPQDRQFILSSKKLLLSDSGFYLCACAGQTSREQYFGPGTRLTVT.

On this clone itself: This sample also contains other DNA sequences that code for the same CDR3. J is TRBJ1-3 and V is TRBV18, with 7 bases that match TRBD1. The germline V gene encodes CDR1 KGHSH and CDR2 LQKENI. The CDR3 has 14 residues. Trimming removed 3 bases from V and 4 bases from J; junction bases left unmatched: 3. The CDR3 is CASSPQDRGNTIYF. CDR3 coding DNA: TGTGCCAGCTCACCCCAGGACAGGGGAAACACCATATATTTT. Full variable domain (missing parts from reference TRBV18 and TRBJ1-3): NAGVMQNPRHLVRRRGQEARLRCSPMKGHSHVYWYRQLPEEGLKFMVYLQKENIIDESGMPKERFSAEFPKEGPSILRIQQVVRGDSAAYFCASSPQDRGNTIYFGEGSWLTVV.

The chain is built from TRBV6-5 and TRBJ1-1, with TRBD1 matching 7 bases. Germline CDR1 is MNHEY and CDR2 is SVGAGI. With V trimmed by 7 bases and J by 0 bases, 8 bases remained unmatched. The CDR3 totals 15 residues. CDR3 nucleotide sequence: TGTGCCAGCAAGCCCACGGACAGGCTGAACACTGAAGCTTTCTTT. The encoded protein is CASKPTDRLNTEAFF.

The CDR3 region has the DNA TGTGCCAGCAGCTTAGAAAGGGGGAGCTTTGGGGCCAACGTCCTGACTTTC. This encodes CASSLERGSFGANVLTF. The chain joins TRBV7-6 to TRBJ2-6; TRBD1 is a possible D gene (6 bases). Germline V gene data show CDR1 as SGHVS and CDR2 as FNYEAQ. There are 17 residues in the CDR3. Trimming cost V 1 base and J 3 bases, with 13 bases left between them.

The V gene is TRBV5-4, the J gene TRBJ1-2; TRBD1 matches 12 bases. Trimming removed 6 bases from V and 8 bases from J; junction bases left unmatched: 8. From germline, CDR1 is SGHNT and CDR2 YYREEE (reference sequence). The length of the CDR3 is 14 residues. The CDR3 nucleotides are TGTGCCAGCACCCTGGGACAGGGGGCAAGCGGCTACACCTTC. Residues: CASTLGQGASGYTF.

This clone has a single count. CDR3 DNA sequence: TGTGCCAGCACCGGGATCGGGCAGGGGGCGACGGGCTACACCTTC. This codes for CASTGIGQGATGYTF. The V call is TRBV2, the J call TRBJ1-2; TRBD1 agrees at 8 bases. The CDR3 runs to 15 residues. V was pared by 7 bases and J by 8 bases, with 15 bases of the junction left unmatched. Germline V gene lookup returns CDR1 SNHLY and CDR2 FYNNEI. Supplemented by reference TRBV2 and TRBJ1-2, the full variable domain reads EPEVTQTPSHQVTQMGQEVILRCVPISNHLYFYWYRQILGQKVEFLVSFYNNEISEKSEIFDDQFSVERPDGSNFTLKIRSTKLEDSAMYFCASTGIGQGATGYTFGSGTRLTVV.

This clone was counted between two and nine times. The chain joins TRBV2 to TRBJ2-7; tentatively, D is TRBD1 (6 bases). This CDR3 is built from 14 residues. Looked up from germline, CDR1 is SNHLY and CDR2 is FYNNEI. Trimming shortened V by 8 bases and J by 0 bases, and 14 bases separated the two germline ends. As DNA, the CDR3 is TGTGCCAGCTCTCTCCAGGGGACCTCCTACGAGCAGTACTTC. It yields the protein CASSLQGTSYEQYF.

The gene calls are TRBV29-1 and TRBJ2-5, with D possibly matching TRBD1 (8 bases). Between the trimmed V and J ends, which lost 8 bases and 2 bases, there was a span of 18 bases. CDR3 length: 14 residues. CDR1 SQVTM and CDR2 ANQGSEA come from the germline V gene. The CDR3 region is CSSRTGRAQETQYF. In DNA form, the CDR3 reads TGCAGCAGTCGGACAGGGAGGGCGCAAGAGACCCAGTACTTC.

The chain couples TRBV5-8 to TRBJ2-1; no clear D. Germline CDR1 reads SGHTS; CDR2 reads YDEGEE. The CDR3 extends over 14 amino acids. V lost 4 bases, J lost 9 bases, and 17 bases lay in between. The CDR3 coding sequence is TGTGCCAGCAGCCCACGGAGTCCGACGCCTGAGCAGTTCTTC. This translates into CASSPRSPTPEQFF.

The chain joins TRBV19 to TRBJ1-6, with no clear D. The CDR3 is 15 residues long. The V gene lost 1 base and the J gene lost 3 bases, with 7 bases spanning the gap. The germline V gene has CDR1 LNHDA and CDR2 SQIVND (reference sequence). CDR3 DNA: TGTGCCAGTAGTATAGCGAGGGACTATAATTCACCCCTCCACTTT. Translating gives CASSIARDYNSPLHF.

V usage is TRBV27 and J usage is TRBJ2-6; D remains unclear. Germline V CDR1 and CDR2: MNHEY, SMNVEV (reference sequence). The CDR3 runs to 14 residues. The V and J ends lost 5 bases and 1 base respectively, with 6 bases between them. CDR3 sequence reads: CASSRSSGANVLTF. The CDR3 nucleotides read TGTGCCAGCAGTCGGAGTTCTGGGGCCAACGTCCTGACTTTC.

The chain carries TRBV20-1 and TRBJ2-1; 10 bases align to TRBD2. The trim removed 3 bases at V and 0 bases at J, leaving 11 bases unmatched. The CDR3 has 18 amino acids. The germline V gene encodes CDR1 DFQATT and CDR2 SNEGSKA (reference sequence). The DNA for the CDR3 is TGCAGTGCTAGTGCACTAGCGGGAACCCATGCCTCCTACAATGAGCAGTTCTTC. The encoded protein is CSASALAGTHASYNEQFF.